This is a list of T cell receptor beta chains from one sample in a study of Graves' ophthalmopathy and Graves' hyperthyroidism. TCRdb re-analysed the multiplex PCR reads in MiXCR, keeping a single row per CDR3 protein. This table holds about 1.1 million distinct CDR3 sequences, approximately 35% found once. The sequencing sample was made of peripheral blood or thyroid tissue (not recorded which). All receptors come from an adult man with Graves' hyperthyroidism. Each CDR3 is given with its conserved first and last residue. Fields, in order: clone size, J gene, D gene, V gene, CDR3 DNA, CDR3 protein. A D gene is named only where the DNA matches it firmly. Rows may omit the clone size; those that give it use once, few, many or a size class.

clone size: .
J gene: TRBJ1-4
D gene: .
V gene: TRBV9
CDR3 DNA: TGTGCCAGCAGCGTAGGCGGGGGTTGGAGTGAAAAACTGTTTTTT
CDR3 protein: CASSVGGGWSEKLFF

clone size: many
J gene: TRBJ1-5
D gene: .
V gene: TRBV11-2
CDR3 DNA: TGTGCCAGCAGTTGCCGACACAGCTCCAATCAGCCCCAGCATTTT
CDR3 protein: CASSCRHSSNQPQHF

clone size: .
J gene: TRBJ2-7
D gene: TRBD2
V gene: TRBV10-2
CDR3 DNA: TGCGCCAGCAGTGAGTCGGGGGGGTTCCACGAGCAGTACTTC
CDR3 protein: CASSESGGFHEQYF

clone size: .
J gene: TRBJ2-5
D gene: .
V gene: TRBV20-1
CDR3 DNA: TGCAGTGCTGGATCCGGGACAACTGCACTAGAGACCCAGTACTTC
CDR3 protein: CSAGSGTTALETQYF

clone size: many
J gene: TRBJ1-5
D gene: .
V gene: TRBV10-3
CDR3 DNA: TGTGCCAGCAGCACAGGACAGAGCAATCAGCCCCAGCATTTT
CDR3 protein: CASSTGQSNQPQHF

clone size: many
J gene: TRBJ1-6
D gene: TRBD1
V gene: TRBV20-1
CDR3 DNA: TGCAGTGCTAAGTCAACAGGGGGCTATAATTCACCCCTCCACTTT
CDR3 protein: CSAKSTGGYNSPLHF

clone size: few
J gene: TRBJ1-5
D gene: .
V gene: TRBV10-3
CDR3 DNA: TGTGCCATCAGTGGGGGACAGCATTTT
CDR3 protein: CAISGGQHF

clone size: .
J gene: TRBJ2-5
D gene: .
V gene: TRBV6-2/TRBV6-3
CDR3 DNA: TGTGCCAGCAGTTACTCCAGGGGGGGCTTCGAGACCCAGTACTTC
CDR3 protein: CASSYSRGGFETQYF

clone size: many
J gene: TRBJ2-7
D gene: .
V gene: TRBV6-5
CDR3 DNA: TGTGCCAGCAGTTACTCGCGTACCGTCGCTATGGAGCAGTACTTC
CDR3 protein: CASSYSRTVAMEQYF

clone size: many
J gene: TRBJ1-4
D gene: .
V gene: TRBV11-2
CDR3 DNA: TGTGCCAGCAGCTATACAGCCGGGACACTAGGTGTGTTTTTT
CDR3 protein: CASSYTAGTLGVFF

clone size: .
J gene: TRBJ1-6
D gene: .
V gene: TRBV7-2
CDR3 DNA: TGTGCCAGCAGCTTAGGTCCCCCGATTATTAATTCACCCCCCCACTTT
CDR3 protein: CASSLGPPIINSPPHF

clone size: .
J gene: TRBJ2-6
D gene: TRBD1
V gene: TRBV29-1
CDR3 DNA: TGCAGCGTAGCAGGGGGCTTAGTTGGGAGGGCCAACGTCCTGACTTTC
CDR3 protein: CSVAGGLVGRANVLTF

clone size: few
J gene: TRBJ1-1
D gene: .
V gene: TRBV10-2
CDR3 DNA: TGCGCCAGCAGATCAGTGAACACTGAAGCTTTCTTT
CDR3 protein: CASRSVNTEAFF

clone size: .
J gene: TRBJ2-7
D gene: .
V gene: TRBV12-3/TRBV12-4
CDR3 DNA: TGTGCCAGCAGTACCGAAAGATACGAGCAGTACTTC
CDR3 protein: CASSTERYEQYF

clone size: many
J gene: TRBJ1-5
D gene: TRBD1
V gene: TRBV7-2
CDR3 DNA: TGTGCCAGCAGCTTATTACAGGGGTCTGTCCAGCCCCAGCATTTT
CDR3 protein: CASSLLQGSVQPQHF

clone size: few
J gene: TRBJ2-2
D gene: .
V gene: TRBV6-1
CDR3 DNA: TGTGCCAGCAGTGTCGCGACAGTAGGCACCGGGGAGCTGTTTTTT
CDR3 protein: CASSVATVGTGELFF

clone size: .
J gene: TRBJ1-6
D gene: .
V gene: TRBV29-1
CDR3 DNA: TGCAGCGTTGCGTGGGGAAGAATGAATGATTCACCCCTCCACTTT
CDR3 protein: CSVAWGRMNDSPLHF